Below are 20 T cell receptor beta chains sequenced from a single sample in a study of T cells in Graves' hyperthyroidism and ophthalmopathy. Using RNA transcripts as the source, TCR beta CDR3 regions were amplified. Primed by the HTBI set, a first-round RT-PCR was run on the TCR CDR3. TCRdb analysed the multiplex PCR reads with MiXCR anew, one entry per CDR3 protein. Of under 400,000 distinct CDR3 sequences listed, 15% to 18% are singletons. Material: blood. The receptors were sampled from a woman between 18 and 29 years old with Graves' hyperthyroidism that later progressed to Graves' ophthalmopathy.

V usage is TRBV28 and J usage is TRBJ2-7; the D gene is possibly TRBD1 (8 bases). The CDR3 has 18 residues. CDR1 is MDHEN, CDR2 SYDVKM, per germline. V lost 5 bases to trimming and J lost 3 bases, with 26 bases between them. CDR3: CASSPNIGGGQVNYEQYF. The CDR3 nucleotides read TGTGCCAGCAGTCCCAATATTGGGGGGGGACAGGTTAACTACGAGCAGTACTTC.

There are many counts of this clonotype. This chain joins TRBV28 and TRBJ2-7; TRBD1 aligns across 8 bases. With V trimmed by 6 bases and J by 1 base, 5 bases remained unmatched. Germline V gene data show CDR1 as MDHEN and CDR2 as SYDVKM. The CDR3 covers 14 residues. Here the CDR3 DNA reads TGTGCCAGCAGCCCTACAGGGGGTTCCTACGAGCAGTACTTC. Translating it yields CASSPTGGSYEQYF.

This clonotype has ten or more counts. This sequence joins TRBV7-8 and TRBJ2-7; D perhaps matches TRBD1 (6 bases). The CDR3 loop spans 15 amino acids. Trimming shortened V by 5 bases and J by 2 bases, and 16 bases separated the two germline ends. The V gene's germline CDR1 is SGHVS and CDR2 FQNEAQ. The chain's CDR3 is CASSPHPGVPYEQYF. The DNA for the CDR3 is TGTGCCAGCAGCCCTCATCCAGGGGTCCCCTACGAGCAGTACTTC.

This clonotype was seen many times. This rearrangement joins TRBV28 to TRBJ1-1, with D hard to call. Deletions cut 5 bases from V and 11 bases from J, with 21 bases between. The CDR3 runs to 14 residues. Germline V gene data show CDR1 as MDHEN and CDR2 as SYDVKM. CDR3 protein: CASSPLVADRRAFF. CDR3 sequence (DNA): TGTGCCAGCAGTCCGCTTGTGGCAGACCGAAGGGCTTTCTTT.

About this clonotype itself: This clone may be a read error of a much larger clone one base away. V is TRBV28 and J is TRBJ1-2; possibly TRBD1 for D (6 bases). V lost 7 bases to trimming and J lost 8 bases, with 17 bases between them. Germline lookup yields CDR1 MDHEN and CDR2 SYDVKM. The CDR3 is made up of 13 amino acids. The CDR3 reads CASNDAGEEGYTF. In nucleotides, the CDR3 is TGTGCCAGCAACGACGCAGGGGAGGAAGGCTACACCTTC.

This clonotype was counted many times. The chain recombines TRBV28 with TRBJ2-7; D remains ambiguous. V was clipped by 2 bases and J by 6 bases, with 17 bases between them. Germline V gene sequence: CDR1 MDHEN, CDR2 SYDVKM. This CDR3 region has 15 residues. CDR3 amino acids: CASSLANTPSTEQYF. For the CDR3, the DNA is TGTGCCAGCAGTTTAGCCAATACCCCTTCTACCGAGCAGTACTTC.

The J gene is TRBJ2-5, the V gene TRBV29-1; 10 nucleotides align to TRBD2. The CDR3 length is 14 residues. From germline, CDR1 is SQVTM and CDR2 ANQGSEA. The CDR3 DNA reads as TGCAACGTCGAAAGCGGGAGGGGTCAGGAGACCCAGTACTTC. Translated, it gives CNVESGRGQETQYF.

This clonotype has ten or more counts. The chain has TRBV6-1 and TRBJ2-7; unclear D gene. The CDR3 loop spans 15 amino acids. Between the trimmed V and J ends, which lost 5 bases and 2 bases, there was a span of 16 bases. The germline V gene has CDR1 MNHNS and CDR2 SASEGT. The chain's CDR3 is CASSIPWTDPYEQYF. Written as DNA, the CDR3 is TGTGCCAGCAGTATTCCTTGGACGGACCCCTACGAGCAGTACTTC.

This clonotype was picked up many times. The CDR3 DNA is TGTGCCAGCACGAATAGCGACAGACGCAATGAGCAGTTCTTC. Translating it yields CASTNSDRRNEQFF. This chain joins TRBV7-9 and TRBJ2-1, with D perhaps TRBD1 or TRBD2 (5 bases each). In germline, CDR1 is SEHNR, CDR2 FQNEAQ (reference sequence). V shed 7 bases and J shed 6 bases, with 16 bases lying between them. CDR3 length: 14 residues.

At least ten counts were recorded for this clonotype. V and J are TRBV11-3 and TRBJ2-1; 9 nucleotides align to TRBD2. In germline, CDR1 is SGHNT, CDR2 YENEEA. V lost 8 bases, J lost 9 bases, and 8 bases stayed unmatched. The CDR3 totals 13 residues. The CDR3 is CASSAGGLGEQFF. CDR3 sequence (DNA): TGTGCCAGCTCGGCGGGAGGGCTCGGTGAGCAGTTCTTC.

This clonotype has at least ten counts. The chain has TRBV5-1 and TRBJ2-3, with no clear D. The length of the CDR3 is 14 residues. V lost 1 base and J 2 bases, leaving 8 bases between the germline ends. Germline V gene data show CDR1 as SGHRS and CDR2 as YFSETQ. The CDR3 nucleotides read TGCGCCAGCAGCTTGACGGGTTTCACAGATACGCAGTATTTT. Translation: CASSLTGFTDTQYF. Together with reference TRBV5-1 and TRBJ2-3, the CDR3 gives the full variable domain: KAGVTQTPRYLIKTRGQQVTLSCSPISGHRSVSWYQQTPGQGLQFLFEYFSETQRNKGNFPGRFSGRQFSNSRSEMNVSTLELGDSALYLCASSLTGFTDTQYFGPGTRLTVL.

This clonotype was observed many times. This chain uses TRBV30 with TRBJ1-1, with D possibly being TRBD1 (5 bases). Germline CDR1 reads GTSNPN; CDR2 reads SVGIG (reference sequence). Deletions cut 0 bases from V and 4 bases from J, with 15 bases between. The CDR3 length is 15 residues. Written as DNA, the CDR3 is TGTGCCTGGAGTGTAGGGGCAGGGTCTGGCACTGAAGCTTTCTTT. It codes for CAWSVGAGSGTEAFF.

This clonotype occurred a few times. The gene calls are TRBV9 and TRBJ1-1; TRBD1 matches at 8 bases. Germline values: CDR1 SGDLS, CDR2 YYNGEE. This CDR3 comprises 13 residues. The V segment lost 4 bases and the J segment 10 bases; nucleotides outside the gene matches: 9. The CDR3 DNA reads TGTGCCAGCAGCATGGGGACAGGAACGCGAGCTTTCTTT. Translated, it gives CASSMGTGTRAFF.

In this sample, this clonotype turned up many times. The rearrangement joins TRBV20-1 to TRBJ2-3; unclear D gene. The V end was cut by 3 bases, the J end by 0 bases, with 7 bases between. CDR3 size: 13 residues. Germline CDR1 reads DFQATT; CDR2 reads SNEGSKA (reference sequence). The CDR3 region is CSARPLSTDTQYF. The CDR3 DNA reads TGCAGTGCTAGGCCCCTTAGCACAGATACGCAGTATTTT.

The table lists this clonotype with many counts. The chain is built from TRBV11-2 and TRBJ2-1; 11 nucleotides align to TRBD1. Per germline, CDR1 SGHAT and CDR2 FQNNGV. Unmatched junction bases numbered 4, after V lost 0 bases and J lost 6 bases. The CDR3 loop spans 16 amino acids. CDR3 amino acids: CASSLDLGTGGNEQFF. CDR3 bases: TGTGCCAGCAGCTTAGATCTGGGGACAGGGGGCAATGAGCAGTTCTTC.

There are many counts of this clonotype. The chain has TRBV30 and TRBJ1-5; a weak D match, TRBD1 (6 bases). Trimming shortened V by 2 bases and J by 4 bases, and 9 bases separated the two germline ends. This CDR3 spans 13 amino acids. Germline CDR1 reads GTSNPN; CDR2 reads SVGIG (reference sequence). CDR3 DNA sequence: TGTGCCTGGAGTCAACAGGGAAATCAGCCCCAGCATTTT. Translated: CAWSQQGNQPQHF.

This clonotype was counted between two and nine times. This rearrangement joins TRBV27 to TRBJ1-6; the D is unclear. Trimming removed 7 bases at V and 0 bases at J, with 7 bases between. This CDR3 has 14 residues. Germline-derived CDR1 and CDR2 are MNHEY and SMNVEV (reference sequence). The CDR3 nucleotides are TGTGCCAGCACTAGGAGCTCCTATAATTCACCCCTCCACTTT. Amino acids: CASTRSSYNSPLHF.

This clonotype was found once. One junction end disagrees with the germline gene, perhaps due to a read error. The rearrangement uses TRBV6-1 and TRBJ2-1, with TRBD2 matching 7 bases. Germline V gene lookup returns CDR1 MNHNS and CDR2 SASEGT. The CDR3 runs to 14 residues. The DNA for the CDR3 is TGTGCCAGCAGTGGGACTAGGTCCTCCAATGGGCAGTTCTTC. Amino acid sequence: CASSGTRSSNGQFF.

Many counts were recorded for this clonotype. The chain couples TRBV7-8 to TRBJ1-1; the D gene is possibly TRBD1 (6 bases). CDR3 length: 16 amino acids. Trimming removed 1 base from V and 1 base from J, with 13 bases in between. Germline CDR1 reads SGHVS; CDR2 reads FQNEAQ. CDR3 residues: CASSLGAGVWNTEAFF. The DNA of the CDR3 is TGTGCCAGCAGCTTAGGGGCAGGGGTGTGGAACACTGAAGCTTTCTTT.

This chain links TRBV29-1 with TRBJ2-7, with D perhaps TRBD1 or TRBD2 (5 bases each). This CDR3 contains 12 residues. Trimming removed 3 bases at V and 2 bases at J, with 8 bases between. Germline CDR1 reads SQVTM; CDR2 reads ANQGSEA. The CDR3 DNA follows: TGCAGCGTTGACTTGGGGGCCTACGAGCAGTACTTC. Protein product: CSVDLGAYEQYF.